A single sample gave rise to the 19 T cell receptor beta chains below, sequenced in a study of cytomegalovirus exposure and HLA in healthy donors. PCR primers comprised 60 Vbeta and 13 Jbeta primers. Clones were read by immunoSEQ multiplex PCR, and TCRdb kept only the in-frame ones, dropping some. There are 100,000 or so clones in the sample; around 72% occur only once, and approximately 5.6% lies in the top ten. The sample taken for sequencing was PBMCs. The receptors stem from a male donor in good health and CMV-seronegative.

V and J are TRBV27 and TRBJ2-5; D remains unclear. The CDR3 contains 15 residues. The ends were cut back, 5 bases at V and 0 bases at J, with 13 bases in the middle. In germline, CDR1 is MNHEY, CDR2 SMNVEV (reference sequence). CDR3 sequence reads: CASSQTTTYQETQYF. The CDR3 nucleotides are TGTGCCAGCAGTCAGACGACAACGTACCAAGAGACCCAGTACTTC.

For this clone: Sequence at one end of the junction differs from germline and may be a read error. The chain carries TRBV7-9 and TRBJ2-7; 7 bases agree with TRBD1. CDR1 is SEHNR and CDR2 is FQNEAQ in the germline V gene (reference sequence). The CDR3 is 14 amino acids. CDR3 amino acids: CSSSWDSSSYEQYF. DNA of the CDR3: TGTTCCAGCAGCTGGGACAGTAGCTCCTACGAGCAGTACTTC.

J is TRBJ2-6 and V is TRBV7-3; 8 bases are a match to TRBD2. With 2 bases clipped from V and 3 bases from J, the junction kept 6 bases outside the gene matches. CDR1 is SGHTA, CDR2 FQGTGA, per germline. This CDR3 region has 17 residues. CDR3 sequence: CASSLVAGGGGANVLTF. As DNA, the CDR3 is TGTGCCAGCAGCTTAGTGGCGGGGGGAGGTGGGGCCAACGTCCTGACTTTC.

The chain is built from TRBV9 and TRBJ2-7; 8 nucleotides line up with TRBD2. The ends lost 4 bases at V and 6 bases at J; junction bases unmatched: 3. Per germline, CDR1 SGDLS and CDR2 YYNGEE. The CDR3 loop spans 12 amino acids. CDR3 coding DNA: TGTGCCAGCAGCCCGGGGGGGACCGAGCAGTACTTC. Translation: CASSPGGTEQYF.

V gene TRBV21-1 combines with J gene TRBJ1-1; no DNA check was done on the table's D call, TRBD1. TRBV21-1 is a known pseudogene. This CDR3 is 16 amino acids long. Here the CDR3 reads CASSKGARQGLAEAFF. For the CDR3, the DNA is TGTGCCAGCAGCAAAGGGGCTCGCCAGGGATTAGCTGAAGCTTTCTTT.

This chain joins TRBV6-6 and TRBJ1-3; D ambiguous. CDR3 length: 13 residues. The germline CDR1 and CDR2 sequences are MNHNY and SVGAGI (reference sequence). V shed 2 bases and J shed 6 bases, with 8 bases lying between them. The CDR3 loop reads CASSYGQSNTIYF. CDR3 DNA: TGTGCCAGCAGTTACGGGCAATCAAACACCATATATTTT.

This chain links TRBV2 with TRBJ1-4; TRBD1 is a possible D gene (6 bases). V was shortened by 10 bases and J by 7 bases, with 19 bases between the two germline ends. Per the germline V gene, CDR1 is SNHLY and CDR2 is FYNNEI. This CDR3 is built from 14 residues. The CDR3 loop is CATIPQGWSEKLFF. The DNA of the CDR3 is TGTGCCACCATTCCCCAGGGGTGGAGTGAAAAACTGTTTTTT.

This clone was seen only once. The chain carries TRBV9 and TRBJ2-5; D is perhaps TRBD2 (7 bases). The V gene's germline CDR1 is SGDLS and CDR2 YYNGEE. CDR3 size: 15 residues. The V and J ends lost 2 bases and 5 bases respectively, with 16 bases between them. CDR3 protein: CASSVGGGTGETQYF. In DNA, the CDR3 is TGTGCCAGCAGCGTGGGGGGGGGCACGGGGGAGACCCAGTACTTC.

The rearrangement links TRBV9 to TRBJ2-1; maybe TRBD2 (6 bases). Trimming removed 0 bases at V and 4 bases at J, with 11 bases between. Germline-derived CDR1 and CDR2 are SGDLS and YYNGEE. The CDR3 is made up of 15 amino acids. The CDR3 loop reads CASSVGGEEYNEQFF. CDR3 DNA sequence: TGTGCCAGCAGCGTAGGCGGGGAGGAATACAATGAGCAGTTCTTC.

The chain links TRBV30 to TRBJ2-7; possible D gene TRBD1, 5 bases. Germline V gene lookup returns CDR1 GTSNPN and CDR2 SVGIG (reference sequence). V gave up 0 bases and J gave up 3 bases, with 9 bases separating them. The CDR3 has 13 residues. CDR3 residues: CAWSVARGYEQYF. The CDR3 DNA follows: TGTGCCTGGAGTGTAGCAAGGGGCTACGAGCAGTACTTC.

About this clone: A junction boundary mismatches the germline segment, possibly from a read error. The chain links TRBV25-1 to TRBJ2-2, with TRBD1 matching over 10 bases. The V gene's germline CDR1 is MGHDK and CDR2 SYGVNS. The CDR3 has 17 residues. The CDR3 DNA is TGTGCCAGCAGTGAAAGAATGGGACAGGGGAACGCCGGGGAGCTGTTTTTT. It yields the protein CASSERMGQGNAGELFF.

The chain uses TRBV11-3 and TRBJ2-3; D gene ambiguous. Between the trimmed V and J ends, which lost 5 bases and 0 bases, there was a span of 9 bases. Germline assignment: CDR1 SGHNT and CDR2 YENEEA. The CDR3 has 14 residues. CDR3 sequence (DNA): TGTGCCAGCAGCCGACTTTATAGCACAGATACGCAGTATTTT. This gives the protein CASSRLYSTDTQYF.

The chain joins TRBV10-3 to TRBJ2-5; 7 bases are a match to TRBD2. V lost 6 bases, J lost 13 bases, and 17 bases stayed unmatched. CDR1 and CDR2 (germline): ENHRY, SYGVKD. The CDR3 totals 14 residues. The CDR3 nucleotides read TGTGCCATCAGGGAGAGTAGCGGGTCTCCGGGCGGGTACTTC. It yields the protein CAIRESSGSPGGYF.

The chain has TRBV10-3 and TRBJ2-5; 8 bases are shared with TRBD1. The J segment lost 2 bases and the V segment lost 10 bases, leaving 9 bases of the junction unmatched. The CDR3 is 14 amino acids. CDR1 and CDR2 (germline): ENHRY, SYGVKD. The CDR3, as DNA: TGTGCCACCGCTAGACAGGGGCGACAAGAGACCCAGTACTTC. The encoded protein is CATARQGRQETQYF.

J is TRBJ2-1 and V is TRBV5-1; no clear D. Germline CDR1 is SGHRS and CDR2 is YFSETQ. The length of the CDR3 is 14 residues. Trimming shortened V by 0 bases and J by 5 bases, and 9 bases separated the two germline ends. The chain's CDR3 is CASSLERSNNEQFF. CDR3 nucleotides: TGCGCCAGCAGCTTGGAGCGCTCGAACAATGAGCAGTTCTTC.

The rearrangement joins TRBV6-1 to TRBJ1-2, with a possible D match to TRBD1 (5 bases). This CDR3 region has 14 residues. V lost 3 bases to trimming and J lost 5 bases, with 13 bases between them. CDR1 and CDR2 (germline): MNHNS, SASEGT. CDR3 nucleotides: TGTGCCAGCAGTGAGGAGGGACCTACTTATGGCTACACCTTC. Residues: CASSEEGPTYGYTF.

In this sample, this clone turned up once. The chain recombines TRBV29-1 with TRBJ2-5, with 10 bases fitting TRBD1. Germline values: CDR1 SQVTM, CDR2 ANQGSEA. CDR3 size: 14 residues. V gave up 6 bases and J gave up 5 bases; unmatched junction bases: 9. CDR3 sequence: CSVVGTGVLETQYF. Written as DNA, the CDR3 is TGCAGCGTCGTTGGGACAGGGGTTTTGGAGACCCAGTACTTC.

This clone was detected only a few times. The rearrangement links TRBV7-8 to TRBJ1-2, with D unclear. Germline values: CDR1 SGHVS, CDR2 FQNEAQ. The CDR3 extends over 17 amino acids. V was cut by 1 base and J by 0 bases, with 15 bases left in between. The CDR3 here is CASSLGSWARSNYGYTF. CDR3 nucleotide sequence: TGTGCCAGCAGCTTAGGATCGTGGGCCAGGTCTAACTATGGCTACACCTTC.

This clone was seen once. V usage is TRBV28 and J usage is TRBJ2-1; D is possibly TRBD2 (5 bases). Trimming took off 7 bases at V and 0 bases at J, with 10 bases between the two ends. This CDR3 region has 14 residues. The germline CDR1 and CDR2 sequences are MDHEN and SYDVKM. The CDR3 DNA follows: TGTGCCAGCACGAGGGCCCGCTCCTACAATGAGCAGTTCTTC. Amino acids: CASTRARSYNEQFF.